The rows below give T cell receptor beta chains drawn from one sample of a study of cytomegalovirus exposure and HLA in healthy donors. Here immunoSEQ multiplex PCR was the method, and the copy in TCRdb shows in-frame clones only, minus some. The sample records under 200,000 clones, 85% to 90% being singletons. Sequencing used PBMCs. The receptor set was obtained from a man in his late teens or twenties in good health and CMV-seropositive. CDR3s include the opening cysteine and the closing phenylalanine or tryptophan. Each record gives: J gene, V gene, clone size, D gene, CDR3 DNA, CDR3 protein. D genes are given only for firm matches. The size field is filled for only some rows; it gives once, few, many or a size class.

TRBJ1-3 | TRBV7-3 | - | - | TGTGCCAGCAGATCCCCGAAGGAGGCGGGGGCTGCTGGAAACACCATATATTTT | CASRSPKEAGAAGNTIYF
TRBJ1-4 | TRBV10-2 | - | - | TGCGCCAGCAGAGGACAAAATGAAAAACTGTTTTTT | CASRGQNEKLFF
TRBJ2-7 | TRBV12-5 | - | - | TGTGCTAGTGGTTTTTTAGACAGGATGCCTCCGGAGCAGTACTTC | CASGFLDRMPPEQYF
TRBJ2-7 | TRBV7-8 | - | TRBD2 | TGTGCCACCTCCTCGGGGGGGGCTACTAGCAGCTACGAGCAGTACTTC | CATSSGGATSSYEQYF
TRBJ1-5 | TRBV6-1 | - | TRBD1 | TGTGCCAGCAGTCGCGGGACAGTTCAGCCCCAGCATTTT | CASSRGTVQPQHF
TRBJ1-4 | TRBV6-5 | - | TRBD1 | TGTGCCACACAAGCCCGGACAGGGTATGAAAAACTGTTTTTT | CATQARTGYEKLFF
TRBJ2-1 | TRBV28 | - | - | TGTGCCAGCAGTTTACTGGTGGCACAGGATGAGCAGTTCTTC | CASSLLVAQDEQFF
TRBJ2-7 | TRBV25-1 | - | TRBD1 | TGTGCCAGCAGCGGAACAGGGGTTACCTACGAGCAGTACTTC | CASSGTGVTYEQYF
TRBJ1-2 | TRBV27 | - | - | TGTGCCAGGGATACTTGCCAGGGAAAGTGTGGCTACACCTTC | CARDTCQGKCGYTF
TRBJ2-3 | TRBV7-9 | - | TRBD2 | TGTGCCAGCAGCCCGTTTAGCGGGAGCGGCACAGATACGCAGTATTTT | CASSPFSGSGTDTQYF
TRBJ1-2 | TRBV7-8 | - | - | TGTGCCAGCAGCTTAGGGGACATCCCTAACTATGGCTACACCTTC | CASSLGDIPNYGYTF
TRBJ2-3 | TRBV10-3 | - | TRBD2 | TGTGCCACCGTGGAGGCGGGAGGGGTAGATACGCAGTATTTT | CATVEAGGVDTQYF
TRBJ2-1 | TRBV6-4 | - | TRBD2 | TGTGCCAGCAGTGACGGGTCCGGGGGGGCATACAATGAGCAGTTCTTC | CASSDGSGGAYNEQFF
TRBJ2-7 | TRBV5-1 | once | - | TGCGCCAGCAGCTTGGCTCTGGAGGGCTACGAGCAGTACTTC | CASSLALEGYEQYF
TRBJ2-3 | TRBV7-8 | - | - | TGTGCCAGCAGCAACCCGAGCGGAGATACGCAGTATTTT | CASSNPSGDTQYF
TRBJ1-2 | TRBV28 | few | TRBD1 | TGTGCCAGCAGCTCGACCGGGACAGGGTCTGGCTATGGCTACACCTTC | CASSSTGTGSGYGYTF
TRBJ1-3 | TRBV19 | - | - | TGTGCCAGTAGTAGCCACGGGGGGCTGAGTGACACCATATATTTT | CASSSHGGLSDTIYF
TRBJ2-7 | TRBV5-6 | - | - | TGTGCCAGCAGCTTGGAGGGGGTAAACTACGAGCAGTACTTC | CASSLEGVNYEQYF
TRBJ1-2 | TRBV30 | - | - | TGTGCCTGGAGTAATGACAGAAACTATGGCTACACCTTC | CAWSNDRNYGYTF
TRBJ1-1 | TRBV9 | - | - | TGTGCCAGCAGCGGCACAGGGAGAGGGAGCACTGAAGCTTTCTTT | CASSGTGRGSTEAFF
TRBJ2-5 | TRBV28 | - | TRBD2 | TGTGCCAGCTCCGGAATAGCGGGACGGAGGGAGACCCAGTACTTC | CASSGIAGRRETQYF
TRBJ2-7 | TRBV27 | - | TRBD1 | TGTGCCAGCAGTTTCTCCACTCGACAGGGCGGAGTCTACGAGCAGTACTTC | CASSFSTRQGGVYEQYF
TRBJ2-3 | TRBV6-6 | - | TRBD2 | TGTGCCAGCAGTCGCGGGGGGCTGGATACGCAGTATTTT | CASSRGGLDTQYF
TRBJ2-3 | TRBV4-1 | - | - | TGCGCCAGCAGCCAAGATATGCAATTAGGGGTATCAGATACGCAGTATTTT | CASSQDMQLGVSDTQYF
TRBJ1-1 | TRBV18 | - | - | TGTGCCAGCCGGGAATTACTGAGTACTGAAGCTTTCTTT | CASRELLSTEAFF
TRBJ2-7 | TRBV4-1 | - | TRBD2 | TGCGCCAGCAGCCCGATCTCAAAATCACCCGGACTAGCGGGAGACTACGAGCAGTACTTC | CASSPISKSPGLAGDYEQYF
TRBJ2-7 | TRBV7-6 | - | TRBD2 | TGTGCCAGCAGTCCACACTCGCGTCTAGCGGGAGTATACGAGCAGTACTTC | CASSPHSRLAGVYEQYF
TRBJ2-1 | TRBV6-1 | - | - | TGTGCCAGCAGTGATTTCCGGACTCTCGGGTACAATGAGCAGTTCTTC | CASSDFRTLGYNEQFF
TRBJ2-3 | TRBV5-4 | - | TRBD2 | TGTGCCAGCAGCTTCGAACTAGCGGGAGGAAGGGATACGCAGTATTTT | CASSFELAGGRDTQYF
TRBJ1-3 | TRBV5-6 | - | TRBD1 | TGTGCCAGCAGCTCGGTACAGGGGGTCCACACCATATATTTT | CASSSVQGVHTIYF
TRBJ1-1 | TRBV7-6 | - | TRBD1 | TGTGCCAGCAGCCTAACAGGGGACACTGAAGCTTTCTTT | CASSLTGDTEAFF
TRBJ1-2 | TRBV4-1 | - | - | TGCGCCAGCAGCTTTGCGAGGCTTCCCTATGGCTACACCTTC | CASSFARLPYGYTF
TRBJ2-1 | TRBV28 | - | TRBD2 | TGTGCCAGCAGTTTAATGGCGGGAGCGCGTATTGAGCAGTTCTTC | CASSLMAGARIEQFF